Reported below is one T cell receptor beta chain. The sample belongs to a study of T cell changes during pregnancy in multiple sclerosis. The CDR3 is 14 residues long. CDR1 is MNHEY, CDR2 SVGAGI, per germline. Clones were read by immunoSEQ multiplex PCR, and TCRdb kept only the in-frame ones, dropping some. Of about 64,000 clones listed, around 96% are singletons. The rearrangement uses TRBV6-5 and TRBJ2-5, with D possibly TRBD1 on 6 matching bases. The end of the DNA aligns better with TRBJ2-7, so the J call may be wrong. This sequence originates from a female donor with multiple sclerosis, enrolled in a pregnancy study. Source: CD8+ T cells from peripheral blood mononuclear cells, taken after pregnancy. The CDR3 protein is CASSQTGNIYEQYF. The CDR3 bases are TGTGCCAGCAGTCAAACAGGGAACATCTACGAGCAGTACTTC.